These T cell receptor beta chains were read from a single sample in a study of cytomegalovirus exposure and HLA in healthy donors. Sequencing was performed with immunoSEQ multiplex PCR; in TCRdb, only in-frame clones are kept and a portion is missing. The sample yields about 140,000 clones, approximately 72% seen once. The sequenced material came from PBMCs. The receptors were sampled from a middle-aged man in good health and CMV-seronegative. The CDR3 runs from the conserved cysteine through the conserved F or W. Fields, in order: J gene, D gene, clone size, V gene, CDR3 DNA, CDR3 protein. D genes are given only for firm matches. Clone size is shown for a subset of rows, as once, few, many or a class of expanded clone.

TRBJ2-1,NA,NA,TRBV19,TGTGCCAGTAGTATAGGGGGCATTGAGCAGTTCTTC,CASSIGGIEQFF
TRBJ2-1,NA,NA,TRBV6-5,TGTGCCAGCAGCGGCGGGGTTGGCCTATACAATGAGCAGTTCTTC,CASSGGVGLYNEQFF
TRBJ1-5,NA,NA,TRBV2,TGTGCCAGCAGTCCTTCCTTACAGGCCCAGCATTTT,CASSPSLQAQHF
TRBJ2-7,NA,few,TRBV27,TGTGCCAGCAGTTTAGAGACACCCCCCTACGAGCAGTACTTC,CASSLETPPYEQYF
TRBJ2-1,TRBD2,few,TRBV2,TGTGCCAGCATCTTACTAGCGGGAGTCTACAATGAGCAGTTCTTC,CASILLAGVYNEQFF
TRBJ1-5,NA,NA,TRBV2,TGTGCCAGCAGTGCAAGATCCGCAGGGGGCAATCAGCCCCAGCATTTT,CASSARSAGGNQPQHF
TRBJ1-2,TRBD1,NA,TRBV19,TGTGCCAGTACCAACGGAGGGGGACAGGGCTATGGCTACACCTTC,CASTNGGGQGYGYTF
TRBJ2-1,NA,NA,TRBV10-3,TGTGCCATTCGACCGTCGGGAAGCTCCTACAATGAGCAGTTCTTC,CAIRPSGSSYNEQFF
TRBJ2-7,TRBD1,NA,TRBV5-1,TGCGCCAGCAGCTTAACAGGGGGCCCTGGCTACGAGCAGTACTTC,CASSLTGGPGYEQYF
TRBJ2-1,NA,NA,TRBV21-1,TGTGCCAGCTCACTAGCGGGATCCTACAATGAGCAGTTCTTC,CASSLAGSYNEQFF